This T cell receptor (beta chain) emerged from a study of response to subunit inactivated influenza vaccine. The CDR3 spans 14 residues. Germline V CDR1 and CDR2: MNHNS, SASEGT. V trimming: 7 bases; J trimming: 3 bases; junction bases outside the gene matches: 6. In TCRdb, the RT-PCR reads were re-called with MiXCR into one record per CDR3 protein. The table has about 570,000 distinct CDR3 sequences, approximately 10% seen once. The data also belong to a second study, concerning T cells expressing NK-cell markers. From that paper: UMIs accompanied the 5'RACE template switching by which TCR beta cDNA was made.

Sequencing was performed on PBMCs from blood, taken on the day of vaccination. The receptor's source is a middle-aged man who received an inactivated influenza vaccine. V usage is TRBV6-1 and J usage is TRBJ1-3; 7 nucleotides agree with TRBD1. CDR3 amino acids: CASTKTGVGNTIYF. The CDR3 coding sequence is TGTGCCAGCACTAAAACAGGGGTTGGAAACACCATATATTTT.